Presented here are 15 T cell receptor beta chains from one specimen sequenced in a study of beta chain features in type 1 diabetes. Their recognized antigens are unknown. Since all of the isolated RNA was reverse transcribed, expressed TCRB transcripts were what got sequenced. The method was immunoSEQ multiplex PCR; TCRdb's version includes in-frame clones alone and lacks a portion of them. The table has 640,000 or so clones, around an eighth seen once. The study's findings and limits: TCRB CDR3 length was moderately but significantly reduced in all four CD4+ subsets of Type 1 diabetes patients.

The material sequenced was naive CD4+ T cells from blood. Receptors originate from a man aged 18 to 35 with type 1 diabetes.

The rearrangement joins TRBV5-1 to TRBJ2-1, with D possibly matching TRBD1 (6 bases). CDR1 SGHRS and CDR2 YFSETQ come from the germline V gene. The CDR3 runs 13 residues. Trimming removed 6 bases from V and 4 bases from J, with 11 bases in between. The CDR3 region is CASTEDRYNEQFF. The CDR3 nucleotides are TGCGCCAGCACCGAGGACAGATACAATGAGCAGTTCTTC.

In this sample, this clone turned up a few times. The chain couples TRBV5-1 to TRBJ1-2; D may be TRBD1 (5 bases). Germline assignment: CDR1 SGHRS and CDR2 YFSETQ. Trimming took off 1 base at V and 12 bases at J, with 13 bases between the two ends. This CDR3 comprises 12 residues. The CDR3 sequence is CASSLQGGNNTF. CDR3 DNA: TGCGCCAGCAGCTTGCAGGGAGGAAATAACACCTTC.

This clone was observed a handful of times. The chain is built from TRBV7-9 and TRBJ2-3; the match to TRBD2 covers 12 bases. This CDR3 has 13 amino acids. Germline V CDR1 and CDR2: SEHNR, FQNEAQ (reference sequence). With 8 bases clipped from V and 6 bases from J, the junction kept 3 bases outside the gene matches. CDR3 sequence (DNA): TGTGCCAGCCAGACTAGCGGGGGTGATACGCAGTATTTT. As protein: CASQTSGGDTQYF.

The chain uses TRBV5-6 and TRBJ2-7, with 7 bases lining up with TRBD2. J was trimmed by 2 bases and V by 3 bases; bases with no gene match: 11. Germline CDR1 and CDR2: SGHDT and YYEEEE. The CDR3 loop spans 16 amino acids. CDR3 region: CASSSGGGLVTYEQYF. Here the CDR3 DNA reads TGTGCCAGCAGCTCGGGCGGGGGACTCGTAACCTACGAGCAGTACTTC. Full variable domain (missing parts from reference TRBV5-6 and TRBJ2-7): DAGVTQSPTHLIKTRGQQVTLRCSPKSGHDTVSWYQQALGQGPQFIFQYYEEEERQRGNFPDRFSGHQFPNYSSELNVNALLLGDSALYLCASSSGGGLVTYEQYFGPGTRLTVT.

This clone appeared once. CDR3 protein: CAISADRVNQPQHF. The CDR3 region has the DNA TGTGCCATCAGTGCGGACAGGGTAAATCAGCCCCAGCATTTT. This chain connects TRBV10-3 to TRBJ1-5, with 8 bases lining up with TRBD1. CDR3 length equals 14 residues. Losses at the gene ends were 4 bases for V and 4 bases for J; bases not matched to a gene: 3. Germline V gene sequence: CDR1 ENHRY, CDR2 SYGVKD.

This chain links TRBV4-1 with TRBJ1-2; D not resolved. Germline V gene data show CDR1 as MGHRA and CDR2 as YSYEKL. The ends were cut back, 4 bases at V and 3 bases at J, with 9 bases in the middle. The CDR3 covers 13 residues. CDR3: CASSRGLYYGYTF. CDR3 DNA sequence: TGCGCCAGCAGCCGAGGACTGTACTATGGCTACACCTTC.

J is TRBJ2-3 and V is TRBV11-3; D is ambiguous. Germline V gene lookup returns CDR1 SGHNT and CDR2 YENEEA. V dropped 1 base and J dropped 6 bases, with 14 bases sitting between them. The CDR3 extends over 15 amino acids. The CDR3 sequence is CASSLAPSDQDTQYF. In nucleotides, the CDR3 is TGTGCCAGCAGCTTAGCTCCCTCGGACCAGGATACGCAGTATTTT.

This clone was found a few times. This chain joins TRBV4-1 and TRBJ2-7; D uncertain. The V gene's germline CDR1 is MGHRA and CDR2 YSYEKL. V gave up 1 base and J gave up 3 bases, with 7 bases separating them. The CDR3 has 13 amino acids. The CDR3 DNA follows: TGCGCCAGCAGCCAAGGTAACGGCTACGAGCAGTACTTC. Translating it yields CASSQGNGYEQYF.

V and J are TRBV7-9 and TRBJ2-7; D remains ambiguous. The CDR3 is 15 residues long. Trimming shortened V by 1 base and J by 1 base, and 11 bases separated the two germline ends. The germline V gene encodes CDR1 SEHNR and CDR2 FQNEAQ (reference sequence). The CDR3 DNA reads TGTGCCAGCAGCTTAGAGGGCTTTTGGTCCTACGAGCAGTACTTC. It translates to CASSLEGFWSYEQYF.

The chain carries TRBV7-9 and TRBJ1-2, with a weak D call TRBD1 (6 bases). The CDR3 totals 15 residues. The germline gives CDR1 SEHNR, CDR2 FQNEAQ (reference sequence). Trimming left V 5 bases short and J 0 bases short, with 13 bases between. CDR3 protein: CASSPQGNSNYGYTF. CDR3 DNA: TGTGCCAGCAGCCCCCAGGGGAACTCTAACTATGGCTACACCTTC.

The chain links TRBV11-3 to TRBJ1-2; D unresolved. This CDR3 spans 14 amino acids. The germline V and J ends were trimmed by 5 bases and 0 bases, with 10 bases remaining between them. Germline V CDR1 and CDR2: SGHNT, YENEEA. The CDR3 nucleotides read TGTGCCAGCAGCGCAATGCGGACTAACTATGGCTACACCTTC. This encodes CASSAMRTNYGYTF.

The chain links TRBV5-1 to TRBJ1-1; maybe TRBD1 (5 bases). The CDR3 extends over 14 amino acids. V lost 0 bases to trimming and J lost 10 bases, with 16 bases between them. Germline CDR1 reads SGHRS; CDR2 reads YFSETQ. DNA for the CDR3: TGCGCCAGCAGCTTGGCGGGACTAGACGCAGCAGCTTTCTTT. Translating gives CASSLAGLDAAAFF. Full variable domain (missing parts from reference TRBV5-1 and TRBJ1-1): KAGVTQTPRYLIKTRGQQVTLSCSPISGHRSVSWYQQTPGQGLQFLFEYFSETQRNKGNFPGRFSGRQFSNSRSEMNVSTLELGDSALYLCASSLAGLDAAAFFGQGTRLTVV.

This chain uses TRBV12-5 with TRBJ2-3; D gene uncertain. Between the trimmed V and J ends, which lost 2 bases and 3 bases, there was a span of 15 bases. Germline lookup yields CDR1 LGHNT and CDR2 FRNRAP. There are 16 residues in the CDR3. The CDR3 DNA follows: TGTGCTAGTGGTTTGATCCTCGACTCGGGTACAGATACGCAGTATTTT. This codes for CASGLILDSGTDTQYF.

This chain links TRBV30 with TRBJ2-5, with D uncertain. V gave up 2 bases and J gave up 5 bases, with 9 bases separating them. The CDR3 is 12 residues long. The germline CDR1 and CDR2 sequences are GTSNPN and SVGIG (reference sequence). This chain's CDR3 is CAWSRDEETQYF. In DNA, the CDR3 is TGTGCCTGGAGTCGCGATGAGGAGACCCAGTACTTC.

This clone was seen only a few times. This chain uses TRBV6-9 with TRBJ2-5; D is possibly TRBD1 (6 bases). This CDR3 comprises 12 residues. V dropped 10 bases and J dropped 2 bases, with 11 bases sitting between them. The germline CDR1 and CDR2 sequences are MNHGY and SVAAGI. The chain's CDR3 is CATSDSQETQYF. The CDR3 nucleotides read TGTGCCACCTCGGACAGTCAAGAGACCCAGTACTTC.